Shown below are 13 T cell receptor beta chains from a single sample sequenced in a study of beta chain features in type 1 diabetes. The authors reverse transcribed all of the isolated RNA, so sequencing captured expressed TCRB transcripts. Sequencing was performed with immunoSEQ multiplex PCR; in TCRdb, only in-frame clones are kept and a portion is missing. There are hundreds of thousands of clones in the sample; about 14% occur only once, and 0.035% to 0.04% lies in the top ten. These receptors lack a known antigen. The study's findings and limits: Across all four CD4+ subsets, people with type 1 diabetes showed modestly shorter TCRB CDR3s.

Sequencing input: naive CD4+ T cells from blood. These receptors all stem from a man younger than 30 with type 1 diabetes.

The chain joins TRBV18 to TRBJ2-5; D perhaps matches TRBD2 (5 bases). The CDR3 is 15 residues long. The germline CDR1 and CDR2 sequences are KGHSH and LQKENI. The V and J ends lost 1 base and 5 bases respectively, with 14 bases between them. The CDR3 spells CASSPRSGSRETQYF. The DNA of the CDR3 is TGTGCCAGCTCACCACGGAGCGGCTCGAGGGAGACCCAGTACTTC.

The genes are TRBV9 and TRBJ2-5; D perhaps matches TRBD1 (6 bases). The CDR3 length is 16 residues. Trimming took off 1 base at V and 1 base at J, with 14 bases between the two ends. CDR1 and CDR2 from the germline V gene are SGDLS and YYNGEE. The CDR3, as DNA: TGTGCCAGCAGCGTAACACCGCAGGGGTCCCAAGAGACCCAGTACTTC. The encoded protein is CASSVTPQGSQETQYF.

The chain recombines TRBV29-1 with TRBJ2-7, with TRBD2 matching over 7 bases. This CDR3 comprises 16 residues. V lost 2 bases and J lost 6; bases outside the gene matches: 16. Germline V gene sequence: CDR1 SQVTM, CDR2 ANQGSEA. The CDR3 DNA sequence: TGCAGCGTTGAATCTTTGGAGGCGGGAGCGCTCGCCGAGCAGTACTTC. Translated, it gives CSVESLEAGALAEQYF.

This clone was detected only once. This chain links TRBV7-2 with TRBJ2-7; TRBD1 matches at 9 bases. Germline loops: CDR1 SGHTA, CDR2 FQGNSA. This CDR3 has 16 amino acids. V lost 2 bases to trimming and J lost 6 bases; unmatched junction nucleotides: 11. CDR3 region: CASSLLGLGQGTEQYF. CDR3 sequence (DNA): TGTGCCAGCAGCTTATTAGGTTTGGGACAGGGCACCGAGCAGTACTTC.

The CDR3 coding sequence is TGTGCCAGCAGCGTTTTCGGGGGACTAGCGGGAATCAGGGACATTCAGTACTTC. As protein: CASSVFGGLAGIRDIQYF. This chain joins TRBV11-2 and TRBJ2-4, with 13 bases identical to TRBD2. Germline values: CDR1 SGHAT, CDR2 FQNNGV. The CDR3 has 18 amino acids. V was pared by 5 bases and J by 8 bases, with 15 bases of the junction left unmatched.

This clone was counted only a few times. The chain combines TRBV27 with TRBJ2-3; D not certain. Trimming removed 8 bases at V and 5 bases at J, with 17 bases between. Germline V gives CDR1 MNHEY, CDR2 SMNVEV (reference sequence). CDR3 length equals 14 residues. The chain's CDR3 is CASRRNTNRDTQYF. In nucleotides, the CDR3 is TGTGCCAGCCGACGAAATACCAACAGAGATACGCAGTATTTT.

The V and J genes are TRBV7-9 and TRBJ2-1; 10 bases are shared with TRBD2. The length of the CDR3 is 18 residues. V lost 6 bases to trimming and J lost 3 bases; unmatched junction nucleotides: 14. Germline V gives CDR1 SEHNR, CDR2 FQNEAQ (reference sequence). The CDR3 DNA reads as TGTGCCAGCAGACAAGGACTAGCGGAAAGCTCGGGCTACAATGAGCAGTTCTTC. Its translation is CASRQGLAESSGYNEQFF. The full variable domain, with the rest looked up from reference TRBV7-9 and TRBJ2-1, is DTGVSQNPRHKITKRGQNVTFRCDPISEHNRLYWYRQTLGQGPEFLTYFQNEAQLEKSRLLSDRFSAERPKGSFSTLEIQRTEQGDSAMYLCASRQGLAESSGYNEQFFGPGTRLTVL.

The rearrangement uses TRBV7-6 and TRBJ2-2; D perhaps matches TRBD2 (6 bases). The CDR3 totals 17 residues. Germline V gene sequence: CDR1 SGHVS, CDR2 FNYEAQ. The germline V and J ends were trimmed by 2 bases and 0 bases, with 13 bases remaining between them. The CDR3 region is CASSLFAEGTNTGELFF. The DNA of the CDR3 is TGTGCCAGCAGCTTATTTGCGGAGGGGACGAACACCGGGGAGCTGTTTTTT.

The chain couples TRBV30 to TRBJ1-1; D remains ambiguous. Germline CDR1 is GTSNPN and CDR2 is SVGIG (reference sequence). The CDR3 covers 14 residues. The ends were cut back, 3 bases at V and 1 base at J, with 12 bases in the middle. CDR3 DNA: TGTGCCTGGAGAGCGGTTGGTTGGAACACTGAAGCTTTCTTT. Translating it yields CAWRAVGWNTEAFF.

The genes are TRBV5-1 and TRBJ2-4; 8 nucleotides agree with TRBD1. Germline CDR1 reads SGHRS; CDR2 reads YFSETQ. With 0 bases clipped from V and 4 bases from J, the junction kept 3 bases outside the gene matches. The CDR3 is made up of 15 amino acids. The CDR3 DNA follows: TGCGCCAGCAGCTTGGGAGGACAGGGTAAAAACATTCAGTACTTC. This gives the protein CASSLGGQGKNIQYF.

This chain connects TRBV9 to TRBJ1-4; D is possibly TRBD1 (5 bases). The CDR3 spans 15 residues. The germline gives CDR1 SGDLS, CDR2 YYNGEE. Trimming took 0 bases from V and 8 from J, leaving 14 bases between them. The CDR3 loop reads CASSVADRGSEKLFF. Here the CDR3 DNA reads TGTGCCAGCAGCGTAGCTGACAGAGGGAGCGAAAAACTGTTTTTT.

This clone occurred a few times. V is TRBV4-1 and J is TRBJ2-7, with D unresolved. Germline loops: CDR1 MGHRA, CDR2 YSYEKL. V was cut by 0 bases and J by 6 bases, with 9 bases left in between. CDR3 length equals 13 residues. The CDR3 DNA is TGCGCCAGCAGCCAAGAGGTTTGGGTCGAGCAGTACTTC. Its translation is CASSQEVWVEQYF.

The rearrangement joins TRBV19 to TRBJ2-6; the D gene is possibly TRBD2 (5 bases). In germline, CDR1 is LNHDA, CDR2 SQIVND (reference sequence). V was shortened by 6 bases and J by 5 bases, with 11 bases between the two germline ends. The CDR3 extends over 14 amino acids. The CDR3 coding sequence is TGTGCCAGTAGCCTAGCAGCTAGGGCCAACGTCCTGACTTTC. It yields the protein CASSLAARANVLTF.